These T cell receptor beta chains were read from a single sample in a study of shared clonotypes between healthy human individuals. The protocol was immunoSEQ multiplex PCR, while the TCRdb copy is restricted to in-frame clones and leaves out a portion. Among 450,000 to 500,000 clones, approximately 78% were seen once, and the ten largest hold about 12%. Source material: PBMCs. These receptors all stem from a woman aged 35 to 49 in good health. Some clones in this sample may be carry-over from other donors' samples. CDR3s include the opening cysteine and the closing phenylalanine or tryptophan. A D gene is named only where the DNA matches it firmly. Not all rows give a size; the values are once, few, many and, for expanded clones, a class.

>few|TRBJ2-5|TRBV23-1|TRBD1
CASSQTGVETQYF
TGCGCCAGCAGTCAAACAGGGGTAGAGACCCAGTACTTC
>.|TRBJ2-5|TRBV2|TRBD2
CASSVLAAETQYF
TGTGCCAGCAGTGTTCTAGCGGCGGAGACCCAGTACTTC
>.|TRBJ2-7|TRBV30|TRBD2
CAWSKGLADSYEQYF
TGTGCCTGGAGTAAGGGCCTAGCGGATTCCTACGAGCAGTACTTC
>once|TRBJ1-2|TRBV5-1|.
CASSLQGQTNYGYTF
TGCGCCAGCAGCTTACAGGGACAAACTAACTATGGCTACACCTTC
>.|TRBJ2-1|TRBV5-1|TRBD2
CASSLAPSGRDEQFF
TGCGCCAGCAGCTTGGCGCCTAGCGGGAGGGATGAGCAGTTCTTC
>.|TRBJ2-1|TRBV7-2|TRBD2
CASSELAGVLNEQFF
TGTGCCAGCAGCGAACTAGCGGGAGTCCTTAATGAGCAGTTCTTC
>.|TRBJ2-3|TRBV2|TRBD2
CASSDPAGTTDTQYF
TGTGCCAGCAGCGACCCAGCGGGAACTACAGATACGCAGTATTTT
>.|TRBJ1-4|TRBV5-6|.
CASSLAGDEKLFF
TGTGCCAGCAGCTTGGCTGGGGATGAAAAACTGTTTTTT
>.|TRBJ2-4|TRBV7-9|TRBD1
CASSSYRGPLAKNIQYF
TGTGCCAGCAGCAGCTACAGGGGGCCTCTAGCCAAAAACATTCAGTACTTC
>.|TRBJ2-2|TRBV30|.
CAWSASRTFANTGELFF
TGTGCCTGGAGTGCCTCGCGGACATTCGCGAACACCGGGGAGCTGTTTTTT
>.|TRBJ2-7|TRBV5-4|TRBD2
CASSRSGSSSYEQYF
TGTGCCAGCAGCAGGAGCGGGAGTAGCTCCTACGAGCAGTACTTC
>few|TRBJ2-1|TRBV25-1|.
CASSEWPPRAPSYNEQFF
TGTGCCAGCAGTGAATGGCCCCCTCGAGCGCCATCCTACAATGAGCAGTTCTTC
>many|TRBJ1-3|TRBV5-8|.
CASSLGPSALGRAGNTIYF
TGTGCCAGCAGCTTGGGCCCCTCGGCCTTGGGGCGAGCTGGAAACACCATATATTTT
>.|TRBJ2-7|TRBV5-1|TRBD1
CASSLNGQAYEQYF
TGCGCCAGCTCCCTAAATGGACAGGCCTACGAGCAGTACTTC
>.|TRBJ1-5|TRBV28|TRBD1
CASSPRRQGDQPQHF
TGTGCCAGCAGTCCCCGACGACAGGGCGATCAGCCCCAGCATTTT
>.|TRBJ1-2|TRBV28|.
CASISGTLANYGYTF
TGTGCCAGCATCTCGGGGACACTAGCTAACTATGGCTACACCTTC
>.|TRBJ2-7|TRBV13|.
CASSPLLGRASYEQYF
TGTGCCAGCAGCCCCCTTCTGGGCAGGGCGTCCTACGAGCAGTACTTC
>.|TRBJ1-2|TRBV10-2|.
CASSEMPLGNYGYTF
TGCGCCAGCAGTGAGATGCCCCTGGGGAACTATGGCTACACCTTC
>few|TRBJ2-2|TRBV2|.
CASQEGQKNTGELFF
TGTGCCAGCCAGGAGGGACAGAAAAACACCGGGGAGCTGTTTTTT
>.|TRBJ2-7|TRBV11-3|.
CASSLTGTYEQYF
TGTGCCAGCAGCTTAACAGGGACCTACGAGCAGTACTTC
>many|TRBJ2-7|TRBV19|TRBD2
CASSMTSGTYEQYF
TGTGCCAGTAGTATGACTAGCGGGACCTACGAGCAGTACTTC
>.|TRBJ1-1|TRBV27|TRBD1
CASASRGRGTEAFF
TGTGCCAGCGCGAGCAGGGGGCGGGGCACTGAAGCTTTCTTT
>.|TRBJ2-5|TRBV20-1|.
CSATLVETQYF
TGCAGTGCTACACTAGTGGAGACCCAGTACTTC
>.|TRBJ1-4|TRBV18|.
CASSPGFLGDEKLFF
TGTGCCAGCTCACCAGGCTTCCTCGGGGACGAAAAACTGTTTTTT
>.|TRBJ2-7|TRBV4-3|.
CASSQDRRGLYEQYF
TGCGCCAGCAGCCAAGATCGGCGGGGTCTCTACGAGCAGTACTTC
>.|TRBJ2-7|TRBV27|.
CASRLATTSFYEQYF
TGTGCCAGCAGGCTCGCTACTACGTCGTTTTACGAGCAGTACTTC
>.|TRBJ1-1|TRBV7-9|.
CASSLGAVNTEAFF
TGTGCCAGCAGCTTAGGGGCAGTGAACACTGAAGCTTTCTTT
>.|TRBJ2-7|TRBV6-6|TRBD1
CASRLRAGGDEQYF
TGTGCCAGCAGGTTAAGAGCAGGGGGCGACGAGCAGTACTTC
>.|TRBJ1-5|TRBV5-5|.
CASSQDPNSNQPQHF
TGTGCCAGCAGCCAGGACCCCAATAGCAATCAGCCCCAGCATTTT
>once|TRBJ2-5|TRBV6-4|TRBD2
CASSESSSGTQYF
TGTGCCAGCAGTGAGTCGTCTAGCGGGACCCAGTACTTC
>once|TRBJ2-7|TRBV4-1|.
CASSQDRILLGVPSYEQYF
TGCGCCAGCAGCCAAGATAGGATTCTCCTGGGGGTTCCCTCCTACGAGCAGTACTTC
>few|TRBJ1-1|TRBV15|TRBD1
CATSMDRGHTEAFF
TGTGCCACCAGCATGGACAGGGGTCACACTGAAGCTTTCTTT
>.|TRBJ1-3|TRBV28|.
CASSQGGSGNTIYF
TGTGCCAGCAGTCAAGGGGGCTCTGGAAACACCATATATTTT
>.|TRBJ2-5|TRBV28|TRBD2
CASSSGLAGGYQETQYF
TGTGCCAGCAGTTCTGGACTAGCGGGAGGGTACCAAGAGACCCAGTACTTC
>.|TRBJ2-5|TRBV28|.
CASSLGGGVRQETQYF
TGTGCCAGCAGTTTAGGTGGTGGTGTGCGTCAAGAGACCCAGTACTTC
>.|TRBJ2-7|TRBV28|.
CASRGVISSYEQYF
TGTGCCAGCAGAGGGGTCATAAGCTCCTACGAGCAGTACTTC
>.|TRBJ1-2|TRBV11-2|.
CASSHWRRENGYTF
TGTGCCAGCAGTCACTGGAGGAGGGAAAATGGCTACACCTTC
>.|TRBJ2-7|TRBV6-1|.
CASSEVPEAEQYF
TGTGCCAGCAGTGAAGTGCCGGAAGCCGAGCAGTACTTC
>once|TRBJ1-4|TRBV19|.
CASSRAGHPNEKLFF
TGTGCCAGTAGTAGAGCAGGACATCCGAATGAAAAACTGTTTTTT
>few|TRBJ2-1|TRBV14|.
CASSPLLGRAGDEQFF
TGTGCCAGCAGCCCCCTCTTGGGACGCGCGGGTGATGAGCAGTTCTTC
>once|TRBJ1-5|TRBV4-2|.
CASSQDPAVLNQPQHF
TGTGCCAGCAGCCAAGATCCGGCCGTTTTAAATCAGCCCCAGCATTTT
>.|TRBJ2-1|TRBV11-2|.
CASAGLYNEQFF
TGTGCCAGCGCCGGCCTCTACAATGAGCAGTTCTTC
>.|TRBJ2-1|TRBV9|.
CASSVGSSSYNEQFF
TGTGCCAGCAGCGTCGGCTCCAGCTCCTACAATGAGCAGTTCTTC
>.|TRBJ1-5|TRBV7-2|.
CASSLIRGVNQPQHF
TGTGCCAGCAGCTTAATTAGGGGGGTTAATCAGCCCCAGCATTTT
>.|TRBJ1-2|TRBV6-1|.
CASSVRDNYGYTF
TGTGCCAGCAGTGTAAGGGACAACTATGGCTACACCTTC
>.|TRBJ2-5|TRBV30|TRBD2
CAWSPGTAPMRETQHF
TGTGCCTGGAGTCCCGGGACGGCCCCAATGCGGGAGACCCAGCACTTC